The 32 T cell receptor beta chains presented below share a single source sample, sequenced in a study of T cells in Graves' hyperthyroidism and ophthalmopathy (dated by TCRdb to between 2017 and 2020). To prepare the library, multiplex PCR was applied. The sequencing machine was an Illumina HiSeq 2000. Amplification of TCR beta CDR3 regions was carried out from RNA transcripts. The TCR CDR3 was subjected to a first round of RT-PCR using the HTBI primer set and the Qiagen OneStep RT-PCR kit. TCRdb itself trimmed the public reads at Q25 with fastp, ran MiXCR and retained productive beta chains. Every distinct CDR3 protein forms one entry, paired with its most common genes and DNA. Counted in this sample were around 520,000 distinct CDR3 sequences; 13% to 15% of them appeared once. 11% to 15% of the sample comes from the top ten. Sequencing was performed on blood. These receptors were obtained from a woman between 40 and 55 years old with Graves' hyperthyroidism.

There are a few counts of this clonotype. This chain uses TRBV27 with TRBJ1-2; D gene ambiguous. The length of the CDR3 is 12 residues. V shed 7 bases and J shed 8 bases, with 14 bases lying between them. Germline V gene sequence: CDR1 MNHEY, CDR2 SMNVEV (reference sequence). CDR3 sequence (DNA): TGTGCCAGCATCGACACGATGGGAGGCTACACCTTC. This encodes CASIDTMGGYTF.

This clonotype was counted between two and nine times. The chain has TRBV6-1 and TRBJ2-2; the D gene is possibly TRBD1 (5 bases). Germline V lookup: CDR1 MNHNS, CDR2 SASEGT. The V end was cut by 0 bases, the J end by 6 bases, with 11 bases between. The CDR3 has 15 residues. The CDR3 region has the DNA TGTGCCAGCAGTGAAGCGGGATGGGGCGCCGGGGAGCTGTTTTTT. It specifies CASSEAGWGAGELFF.

The chain is built from TRBV7-8 and TRBJ1-1; 7 nucleotides line up with TRBD1. CDR3 length equals 13 residues. Germline loops: CDR1 SGHVS, CDR2 FQNEAQ. The ends lost 4 bases at V and 11 bases at J; junction bases unmatched: 10. CDR3 residues: CASSSGQSHLAFF. DNA of the CDR3: TGTGCCAGCAGCTCGGGACAGAGTCATTTGGCTTTCTTT.

In its sample, this clonotype was seen a few times. The CDR3 sequence: CASKSGFGTGEVYTGELFF. For the CDR3, the DNA is TGTGCCAGCAAGAGTGGCTTTGGGACAGGGGAAGTCTACACCGGGGAGCTGTTTTTT. The chain combines TRBV6-1 with TRBJ2-2, with 10 bases aligning to TRBD1. Germline CDR1 is MNHNS and CDR2 is SASEGT. Unmatched junction bases numbered 17, after V lost 7 bases and J lost 3 bases. The length of the CDR3 is 19 residues.

This clonotype was seen ten or more times. The rearrangement uses TRBV7-9 and TRBJ2-1; the match to TRBD2 covers 14 bases. This CDR3 has 16 amino acids. Looked up from germline, CDR1 is SEHNR and CDR2 is FQNEAQ (reference sequence). Unmatched junction bases numbered 10, after V lost 6 bases and J lost 9 bases. The CDR3 region is CASRPGTSGSLGEQFF. The CDR3 DNA reads TGTGCCAGCAGGCCCGGGACTAGCGGGAGTTTGGGTGAGCAGTTCTTC.

This clonotype was seen many times. The chain couples TRBV12-3 or TRBV12-4 to TRBJ1-2; TRBD1 matches at 7 bases. This CDR3 region has 15 residues. V lost 4 bases to trimming and J lost 4 bases; unmatched junction nucleotides: 9. Here the CDR3 reads CASSWLGGEGYGYTF. The CDR3 DNA is TGTGCCAGCAGTTGGCTAGGGGGCGAAGGCTATGGCTACACCTTC.

This clonotype was counted many times. CDR3 loop: CASRPGLAGLHEQYF. CDR3 nucleotide sequence: TGTGCCAGCAGGCCGGGACTAGCGGGACTTCACGAGCAGTACTTC. This sequence joins TRBV6-1 and TRBJ2-7; TRBD2 matches at 13 bases. The length of the CDR3 is 15 residues. Germline V gene data show CDR1 as MNHNS and CDR2 as SASEGT. The V and J ends lost 6 bases and 5 bases, in that order; junction bases with no gene match: 7.

The chain's CDR3 is CAWSDRAGTGSKETQYF. The CDR3 coding sequence is TGTGCCTGGAGTGATAGGGCCGGGACAGGGTCGAAAGAGACCCAGTACTTC. The V gene is TRBV30, the J gene TRBJ2-5, with 9 bases matching TRBD1. Trimming removed 1 base from V and 3 bases from J; junction bases left unmatched: 12. The CDR3 sequence is 17 residues long. Germline values: CDR1 GTSNPN, CDR2 SVGIG (reference sequence).

This clonotype was seen more than once but under ten times. V is TRBV4-1 and J is TRBJ1-6; D is ambiguous. The CDR3 spans 12 residues. The germline V gene has CDR1 MGHRA and CDR2 YSYEKL. Here the CDR3 reads CASQRIGSPLHF. In DNA form, the CDR3 reads TGCGCTTCACAGCGGATCGGTTCACCCCTCCACTTT.

The CDR3 region is CASSPSSGTGHTGELFF. DNA of the CDR3: TGTGCCAGCAGTCCCTCTAGCGGGACGGGCCACACCGGGGAGCTGTTTTTT. The genes are TRBV6-2 or TRBV6-3 and TRBJ2-2; TRBD2 matches at 9 bases. J lost 3 bases, V lost 5 bases, and 10 bases had no gene match. The length of the CDR3 is 17 residues. CDR1 and CDR2 from the germline V gene are MNHEY and SVGEGT.

This clonotype was seen repeatedly, ten times or more. V gene TRBV10-3 combines with J gene TRBJ2-1; D is unclear. Deletions cut 0 bases from V and 10 bases from J, with 16 bases between. This CDR3 contains 15 residues. Per germline, CDR1 ENHRY and CDR2 SYGVKD. The CDR3 sequence is CAISESVTPAGEQFF. DNA for the CDR3: TGTGCCATCAGTGAGTCTGTGACACCCGCCGGGGAGCAGTTCTTC.

This clonotype was picked up a small number of times. This chain connects TRBV28 to TRBJ2-3, with D perhaps given as TRBD1 or TRBD2 (6 bases each). The CDR3 is made up of 15 amino acids. Germline loops: CDR1 MDHEN, CDR2 SYDVKM. V dropped 1 base and J dropped 3 bases, with 11 bases sitting between them. CDR3 DNA: TGTGCCAGCAGTTTATCCGGGGGCACGACAGATACGCAGTATTTT. Translation: CASSLSGGTTDTQYF.

The chain has TRBV7-2 and TRBJ1-6; TRBD1 matches at 7 bases. From germline, CDR1 is SGHTA and CDR2 FQGNSA. J was trimmed by 10 bases and V by 4 bases; bases with no gene match: 10. There are 15 residues in the CDR3. The CDR3 protein is CASSSDDRVGSPLHF. The CDR3, as DNA: TGTGCCAGCAGCTCCGACGACAGGGTAGGGTCACCCCTCCACTTT.

This clonotype was counted ten times or more. J is TRBJ1-6 and V is TRBV11-2, with D possibly matching TRBD1 (5 bases). Deletions cut 2 bases from V and 9 bases from J, with 14 bases between. Germline CDR1 and CDR2: SGHAT and FQNNGV. The CDR3 contains 15 residues. The CDR3 reads CASSLRGDESSPLHF. The CDR3 DNA reads as TGTGCCAGCAGCTTAAGAGGGGATGAGAGTTCACCCCTCCACTTT.

In its sample, this clonotype was seen a few times. The chain employs TRBV7-3 and TRBJ2-1, with 10 bases that match TRBD2. The CDR3 loop spans 15 amino acids. V shed 1 base, J shed 8 bases, and the junction held 5 bases outside the gene matches. From germline, CDR1 is SGHTA and CDR2 FQGTGA. CDR3 protein: CASSLNIAGGDEQFF. The CDR3 coding sequence is TGTGCCAGCAGCTTAAATATAGCGGGAGGCGATGAGCAGTTCTTC.

The V gene is TRBV28, the J gene TRBJ2-5; D is perhaps TRBD1 (8 bases). V gave up 6 bases and J gave up 9 bases, with 20 bases separating them. The CDR3 has 14 amino acids. Germline V lookup: CDR1 MDHEN, CDR2 SYDVKM. CDR3 nucleotides: TGTGCCAGCAGGGAAGGACAGGGAGGGGAGGCCCAGTACTTC. Residues: CASREGQGGEAQYF.

Regarding this clonotype: A read error may account for a junction end that differs from germline. The rearrangement links TRBV7-7 to TRBJ2-2; unclear D gene. This CDR3 region has 14 residues. Germline V CDR1 and CDR2: SSHAT, FNYEAQ (reference sequence). The CDR3 loop reads CASSPSFNTGELFF. The CDR3 DNA is TGTGCTAGCAGCCCCAGCTTTAACACCGGGGAGCTGTTTTTT.

This clonotype was counted a few times. This sequence joins TRBV4-2 and TRBJ1-2; TRBD1 might be the D (5 bases). Looked up from germline, CDR1 is LGHNA and CDR2 is YNFKEQ. The ends were cut back, 6 bases at V and 3 bases at J, with 20 bases in the middle. This CDR3 contains 16 residues. CDR3 nucleotides: TGTGCCAGCAGTCCAGAGGGGATTGGGCCGTACTATGGCTACACCTTC. Amino acid sequence: CASSPEGIGPYYGYTF.

J is TRBJ2-2 and V is TRBV6-5, with 8 bases lining up with TRBD2. The CDR3 is 15 residues long. CDR1 and CDR2 from the germline V gene are MNHEY and SVGAGI. J was trimmed by 5 bases and V by 3 bases; bases with no gene match: 5. CDR3: CASSYRLAGTGELFF. Here the CDR3 DNA reads TGTGCCAGCAGTTATCGGCTAGCGGGTACCGGGGAGCTGTTTTTT.

V is TRBV12-3 or TRBV12-4 and J is TRBJ2-1; D uncertain. Trimming left V 3 bases short and J 3 bases short, with 9 bases between. The CDR3 contains 14 residues. CDR3 loop: CASSFPRLYNEQFF. The CDR3 DNA reads TGTGCCAGCAGTTTTCCTCGGCTCTACAATGAGCAGTTCTTC.

This clonotype was recorded many times. This rearrangement joins TRBV6-1 to TRBJ2-1, with TRBD2 matching 13 bases. The CDR3 totals 16 residues. The germline CDR1 and CDR2 sequences are MNHNS and SASEGT. V shed 6 bases and J 2 bases; nucleotides not matched to a gene: 4. The CDR3, as DNA: TGTGCCAGCAGCGCAGGACTAGCGGGGGCCTACAATGAGCAGTTCTTC. Translated, it gives CASSAGLAGAYNEQFF.

This clonotype was detected ten times or more. The chain couples TRBV27 to TRBJ1-2, with D hard to call. The V end lost 5 bases, the J end lost 7 bases, and 17 bases lay between the germline ends. Germline CDR1 is MNHEY and CDR2 is SMNVEV (reference sequence). The length of the CDR3 is 14 residues. The CDR3 is CASSLDGPMSGYTF. In DNA form, the CDR3 reads TGTGCCAGCAGTCTTGACGGACCTATGAGTGGCTACACCTTC.

This clonotype was recorded at least ten times. The chain carries TRBV12-3 or TRBV12-4 and TRBJ2-7; 10 positions agree with TRBD2. J gave up 2 bases and V 6 bases, and 4 bases lay outside the gene matches. This CDR3 contains 14 residues. CDR3 coding DNA: TGTGCCAGCAGGGCCGGGACTAGCGCCTACGAGCAGTACTTC. It is translated as CASRAGTSAYEQYF.

The chain recombines TRBV28 with TRBJ2-4; weak D call: TRBD1 (5 bases). V was trimmed by 6 bases and J by 3 bases, leaving 15 bases between them. The CDR3 is 15 amino acids. Germline V gives CDR1 MDHEN, CDR2 SYDVKM. CDR3 amino acids: CASRTTDSGKNIQYF. In DNA form, the CDR3 reads TGTGCCAGCAGAACGACAGATTCGGGCAAAAACATTCAGTACTTC.

In its sample, this clonotype was seen many times. The chain combines TRBV11-2 with TRBJ2-5; no clear D gene. The CDR3 contains 15 residues. Trimming took 2 bases from V and 4 from J, leaving 14 bases between them. The germline V gene has CDR1 SGHAT and CDR2 FQNNGV. This chain's CDR3 is CASSLSSPAAETQYF. The DNA of the CDR3 is TGTGCCAGCAGCTTAAGCTCCCCGGCGGCAGAGACCCAGTACTTC.

The chain joins TRBV27 to TRBJ2-1; a possible D gene is TRBD2 (5 bases). The germline V gene has CDR1 MNHEY and CDR2 SMNVEV (reference sequence). The CDR3 runs 14 residues. Trimming left V 5 bases short and J 4 bases short, with 12 bases between. The CDR3, as DNA: TGTGCCAGCAGTAAAGATAGGAGGTACAATGAGCAGTTCTTC. Residues: CASSKDRRYNEQFF.

This clonotype has a count of ten or more. The chain combines TRBV28 with TRBJ1-3; D unclear. The germline V gene encodes CDR1 MDHEN and CDR2 SYDVKM. The CDR3 is made up of 14 amino acids. V was clipped by 0 bases and J by 4 bases, with 7 bases between them. CDR3 in amino acids: CASSLWGLGNTIYF. The CDR3 DNA follows: TGTGCCAGCAGTTTATGGGGTCTCGGAAACACCATATATTTT.

This clonotype occurred many times. The CDR3 sequence is CSATDWTDRGYEQYF. In nucleotides, the CDR3 is TGCAGTGCGACGGACTGGACCGACAGGGGCTACGAGCAGTACTTC. The gene calls are TRBV20-1 and TRBJ2-7; 8 bases map to TRBD1. In germline, CDR1 is DFQATT, CDR2 SNEGSKA (reference sequence). The CDR3 is 15 residues long. J gave up 3 bases and V 6 bases, and 13 bases lay outside the gene matches.

A remark on this clonotype: Being one base from a much bigger clone, this may be a read error. The rearrangement uses TRBV12-3 or TRBV12-4 and TRBJ2-7; D may correspond to TRBD1 or TRBD2 (6 bases each). CDR3 size: 15 residues. The CDR3 loop is CASSYMSGGLYEQCF. The CDR3, as DNA: TGTGCCAGCAGTTATATGAGTGGGGGGCTCTACGAGCAGTGCTTC.

This chain joins TRBV7-8 and TRBJ1-1; weak D call: TRBD1 (6 bases). The CDR3 sequence is 17 residues long. V lost 4 bases and J lost 1, with 19 bases in between. CDR1 is SGHVS, CDR2 FQNEAQ, per germline. The CDR3 is CASSSTSGGAANTEAFF. Written as DNA, the CDR3 is TGTGCCAGCAGCTCGACTAGCGGGGGGGCAGCGAACACTGAAGCTTTCTTT.

This clonotype was seen repeatedly, ten times or more. The rearrangement joins TRBV18 to TRBJ2-3; 9 positions match TRBD1. The CDR3 extends over 14 amino acids. The germline CDR1 and CDR2 sequences are KGHSH and LQKENI. V lost 8 bases, J lost 3 bases, and 6 bases stayed unmatched. This CDR3 reads CASHRDRATDTQYF. The CDR3 DNA sequence: TGTGCCAGCCACCGGGACAGGGCGACAGATACGCAGTATTTT.

This clonotype was seen repeatedly, ten times or more. The chain has TRBV28 and TRBJ2-2, with a tentative D call TRBD2 (5 bases). This CDR3 is built from 13 residues. The germline V gene encodes CDR1 MDHEN and CDR2 SYDVKM. V was shortened by 3 bases and J by 6 bases, with 8 bases between the two germline ends. DNA for the CDR3: TGTGCCAGCAGTTTTAGGAGGTCCGGGGAGCTGTTTTTT. It translates to CASSFRRSGELFF.